This paragraph covers one T cell receptor (beta chain) sequence. Its antigen is not identified. The assay was immunoSEQ multiplex PCR, and TCRdb's table has in-frame clones only and misses some. The table includes about 57,000 clones, roughly 80% detected once. The entry originates in a study of memory CD4+ T cells and cytomegalovirus serostatus. Background on the study: Donors were healthy Belgian adults, 10 or so CMV seropositive and about two dozen seronegative. General observations from the study: The CMV-associated TCR signature appears largely within the CD4+ memory repertoire. Repertoires predicted CMV serostatus with median bootstrapped AUC of approximately 0.94.

The sort gate was single viable CD3+CD4+CD8-CD45RO+ cells for memory CD4+ T cells. J lost 2 bases, V lost 0 bases, and 2 bases had no gene match. The length of the CDR3 is 16 residues. Germline CDR1 reads SGHDT; CDR2 reads YYEEEE. The chain combines TRBV5-6 with TRBJ2-3; 11 positions agree with TRBD2. The TCR was taken from an adult in good health and CMV-seronegative. The specimen sequenced was memory CD4+ T cells from blood. This CDR3 reads CASSLGTSGYTDTQYF. DNA of the CDR3: TGTGCCAGCAGCTTGGGGACTAGCGGGTACACAGATACGCAGTATTTT.